The entry below gives a single TCR beta chain sequence along with its context. Its antigen is as yet unknown. These data belong to a study of a mutant IDH1 vaccine in newly diagnosed glioma. As for the study in general: Vaccine dosing followed radiotherapy by 4-6 weeks, or accompanied temozolomide cycles. Study observations and caveats: Vaccination induced immune responses in roughly 93% of patients.

As to time point: week 35, safety follow-up. Each dose of the vaccine consisted of 300 ug of mutant IDH1 20-mer peptide, with topical imiquimod. Eight vaccinations went to patients in weeks 1, 3, 5, 7, 11, 15, 19, 23. Donors had new WHO grade 3 or 4 IDH1-mutant, ATRX-lost astrocytomas. Profiling relied on immunoSEQ multiplex PCR, and the TCRdb table lists in-frame clones only, not all of them. The sample shows 50,000 to 65,000 clones, about 86% of them seen only once. CDR1 is SGHVS, CDR2 FQNEAQ, per germline. The V gene end was trimmed by 3 bases and the J gene end by 7 bases; junction bases not matched to a gene: 10. This CDR3 is built from 16 residues.

The receptor's source is a man aged 40-55 years with glioma. This rearrangement joins TRBV7-8 to TRBJ2-1; TRBD2 agrees at 9 bases. Sequenced material: PBMCs, taken from a glioma patient whose treatment included an IDH1 peptide vaccine. CDR3 sequence (DNA): TGTGCCAGCAGCTTCGGGGGGATAGCGGGAGCAAATGAGCAGTTCTTC. This translates into CASSFGGIAGANEQFF.